The source of this T cell receptor beta chain is a study of cytomegalovirus exposure and HLA in healthy donors. Study-wide results and limits: Later on, analysis showed that most CMV-associated TCR beta chains appeared to be HLA-restricted.

Remarks on this clone: No antigen is known for it.

Primers for the PCR totalled 60 Vbeta and 13 Jbeta. Produced via immunoSEQ multiplex PCR; TCRdb's table is partial and in-frame only. The sample has a few hundred thousand clones, around 80% seen once; the top ten hold about 2.5%. CDR1 and CDR2 (germline): SGHVS, FQNEAQ. CDR3 length equals 16 residues. The V end was cut by 5 bases, the J end by 5 bases, with 19 bases between. The sample was PBMCs. The sequence was collected from a woman in her sixties or seventies in good health and CMV-seropositive. The chain is built from TRBV7-8 and TRBJ1-5; D gene uncertain. CDR3 residues: CASSLSNTGLYQPQHF. The CDR3 DNA reads as TGTGCCAGCAGCCTTTCCAACACGGGGTTGTATCAGCCCCAGCATTTT.